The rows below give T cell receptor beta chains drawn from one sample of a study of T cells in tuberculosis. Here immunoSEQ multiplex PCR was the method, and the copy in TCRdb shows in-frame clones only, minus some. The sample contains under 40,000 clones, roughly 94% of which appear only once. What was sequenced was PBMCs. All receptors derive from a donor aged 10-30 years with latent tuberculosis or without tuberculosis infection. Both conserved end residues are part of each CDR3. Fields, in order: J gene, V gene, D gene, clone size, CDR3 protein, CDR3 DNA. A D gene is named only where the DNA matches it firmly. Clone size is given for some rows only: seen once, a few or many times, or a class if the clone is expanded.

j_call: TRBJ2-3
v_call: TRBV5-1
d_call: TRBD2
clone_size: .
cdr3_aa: CASSLEAGGSDTQYF
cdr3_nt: TGCGCCAGCAGCTTGGAGGCGGGAGGGTCAGATACGCAGTATTTT

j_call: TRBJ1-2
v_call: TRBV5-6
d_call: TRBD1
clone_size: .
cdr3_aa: CASSGDSNYGYTF
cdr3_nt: TGTGCCAGCAGCGGGGACAGTAACTATGGCTACACCTTC

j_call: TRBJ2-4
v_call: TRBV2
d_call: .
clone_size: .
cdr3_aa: CASSEGGEGAKNIQYF
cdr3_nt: TGTGCCAGCAGTGAGGGCGGGGAAGGGGCCAAAAACATTCAGTACTTC

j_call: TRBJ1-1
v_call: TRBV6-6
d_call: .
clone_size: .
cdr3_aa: CASSQIRGTEAFF
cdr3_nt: TGTGCCAGCAGTCAAATCCGGGGCACTGAAGCTTTCTTT

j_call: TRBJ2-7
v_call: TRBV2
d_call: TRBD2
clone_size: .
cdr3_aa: CASISGLAYEQYF
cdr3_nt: TGTGCCAGCATTTCAGGACTAGCCTACGAGCAGTACTTC

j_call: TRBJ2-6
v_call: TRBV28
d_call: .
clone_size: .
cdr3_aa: CASRVNRGANVLTF
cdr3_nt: TGTGCCAGCAGGGTAAACAGAGGGGCCAACGTCCTGACTTTC

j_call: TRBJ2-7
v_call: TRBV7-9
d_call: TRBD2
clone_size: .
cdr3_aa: CASSPRTSGRDEQYF
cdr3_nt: TGTGCCAGCAGCCCCCGGACTAGCGGGAGAGACGAGCAGTACTTC

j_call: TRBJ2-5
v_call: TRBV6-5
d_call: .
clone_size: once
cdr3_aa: CASSTRIQEEETQYF
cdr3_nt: TGTGCCAGCAGCACCCGGATACAGGAAGAAGAGACCCAGTACTTC

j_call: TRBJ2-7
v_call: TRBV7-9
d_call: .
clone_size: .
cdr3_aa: CASSFTRNEQYF
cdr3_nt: TGTGCCAGCAGCTTTACTAGGAACGAGCAGTACTTC

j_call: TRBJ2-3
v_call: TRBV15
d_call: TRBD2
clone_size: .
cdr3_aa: CATSRDRSSGRTDTQYF
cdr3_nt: TGTGCCACCAGCAGAGATAGGTCTAGCGGGAGAACAGATACGCAGTATTTT

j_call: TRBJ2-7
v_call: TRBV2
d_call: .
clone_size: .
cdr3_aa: CASRRGGSLYEQYF
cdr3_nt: TGTGCCAGCAGGAGGGGGGGGAGCCTCTACGAGCAGTACTTC

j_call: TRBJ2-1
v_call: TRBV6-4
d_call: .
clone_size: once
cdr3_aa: CASSERVSSQNEQFF
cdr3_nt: TGTGCCAGCAGTGAGAGGGTGTCCAGTCAGAATGAGCAGTTCTTC

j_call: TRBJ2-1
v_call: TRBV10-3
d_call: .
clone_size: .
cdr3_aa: CAISATGEEDNEQFF
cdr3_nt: TGTGCCATCAGCGCAACAGGGGAGGAGGACAATGAGCAGTTCTTC

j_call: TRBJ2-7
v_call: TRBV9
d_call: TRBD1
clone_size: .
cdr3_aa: CASSPDRGLSYEQYF
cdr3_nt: TGTGCCAGCAGCCCGGACAGGGGGCTTTCCTACGAGCAGTACTTC

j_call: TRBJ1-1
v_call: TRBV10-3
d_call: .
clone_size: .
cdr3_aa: CAISEDTPDTEAFF
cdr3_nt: TGTGCCATCAGTGAAGACACTCCTGACACTGAAGCTTTCTTT

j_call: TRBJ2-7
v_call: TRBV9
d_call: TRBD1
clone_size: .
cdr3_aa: CASSVARTGGFYEQYF
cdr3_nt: TGTGCCAGCAGCGTAGCTCGGACAGGGGGCTTTTACGAGCAGTACTTC

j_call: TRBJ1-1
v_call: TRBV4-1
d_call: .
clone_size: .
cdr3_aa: CASSQDSGHPREAFF
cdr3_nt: TGCGCCAGCAGCCAAGATTCTGGCCATCCCCGAGAAGCTTTCTTT

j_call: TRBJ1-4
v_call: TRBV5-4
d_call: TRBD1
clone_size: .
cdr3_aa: CAFRQGSNEKLFF
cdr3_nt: TGTGCCTTCCGACAGGGGTCTAATGAAAAACTGTTTTTT

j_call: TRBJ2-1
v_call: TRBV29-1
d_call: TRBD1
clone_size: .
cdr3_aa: CSVGGQGVSYNEQFF
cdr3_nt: TGCAGCGTTGGGGGACAGGGGGTATCCTACAATGAGCAGTTCTTC

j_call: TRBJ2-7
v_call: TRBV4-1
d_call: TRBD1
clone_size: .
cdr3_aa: CASSHIYGTGRYEQYF
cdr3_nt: TGCGCCAGCAGCCATATCTACGGGACAGGGAGATACGAGCAGTACTTC

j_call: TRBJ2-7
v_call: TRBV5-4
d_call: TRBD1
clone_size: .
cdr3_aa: CASSPSDRVSYEQYF
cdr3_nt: TGTGCCAGCAGCCCGTCGGACAGGGTTTCTTACGAGCAGTACTTC

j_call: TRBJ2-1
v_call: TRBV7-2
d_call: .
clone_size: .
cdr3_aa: CASSLGPARQGYNEQFF
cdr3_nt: TGTGCCAGCAGCTTAGGCCCGGCACGTCAGGGCTACAATGAGCAGTTCTTC

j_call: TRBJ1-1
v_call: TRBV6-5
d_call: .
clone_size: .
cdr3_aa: CASSYRGNTEAFF
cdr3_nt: TGTGCCAGCAGTTACAGAGGAAACACTGAAGCTTTCTTT

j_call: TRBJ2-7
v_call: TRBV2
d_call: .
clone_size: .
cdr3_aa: CASKAGLDEQYF
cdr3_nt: TGTGCCAGCAAAGCAGGGTTGGACGAGCAGTACTTC

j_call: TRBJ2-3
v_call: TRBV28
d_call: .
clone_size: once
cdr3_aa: CASSFSGTDTQYF
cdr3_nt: TGTGCCAGCAGTTTCTCTGGCACAGATACGCAGTATTTT

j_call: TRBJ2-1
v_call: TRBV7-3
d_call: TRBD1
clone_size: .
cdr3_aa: CASSPTGGSVNEQFF
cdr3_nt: TGTGCCAGCAGCCCAACAGGGGGCTCTGTCAATGAGCAGTTCTTC

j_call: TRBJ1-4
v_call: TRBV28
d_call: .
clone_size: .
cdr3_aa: CASSLWWRERRVANEKLFF
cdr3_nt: TGTGCCAGCAGTTTATGGTGGCGCGAGCGTCGGGTTGCTAATGAAAAACTGTTTTTT

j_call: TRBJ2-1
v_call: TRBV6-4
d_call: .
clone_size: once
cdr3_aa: CASSDSPGYEQFF
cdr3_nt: TGTGCCAGCAGTGACTCGCCGGGGTATGAGCAGTTCTTC

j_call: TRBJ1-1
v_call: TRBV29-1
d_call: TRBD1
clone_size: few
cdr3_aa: CSVALGQPNTEAFF
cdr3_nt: TGCAGCGTAGCCCTGGGACAGCCGAACACTGAAGCTTTCTTT

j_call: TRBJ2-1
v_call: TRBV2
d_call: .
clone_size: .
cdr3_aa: CASSDLRGISYNEQFF
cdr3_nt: TGTGCCAGCAGTGATCTTCGCGGGATATCCTACAATGAGCAGTTCTTC

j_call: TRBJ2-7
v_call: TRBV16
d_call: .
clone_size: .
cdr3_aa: CASSRAASVEQYF
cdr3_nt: TGTGCCAGCAGTCGCGCAGCGTCCGTTGAGCAGTACTTC

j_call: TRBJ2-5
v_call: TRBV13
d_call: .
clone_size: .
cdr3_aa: CASSLAGGRETQYF
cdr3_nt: TGTGCCAGCAGCTTAGCAGGAGGGCGGGAGACCCAGTACTTC

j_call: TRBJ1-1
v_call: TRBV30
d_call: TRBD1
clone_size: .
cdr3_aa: CAWDRGVLEAFF
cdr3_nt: TGTGCCTGGGACAGGGGGGTTTTGGAAGCTTTCTTT

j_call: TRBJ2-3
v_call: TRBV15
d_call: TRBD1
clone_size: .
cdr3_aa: CATSLRDRGPTDTQYF
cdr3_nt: TGTGCCACCAGCCTCCGGGACAGGGGACCCACAGATACGCAGTATTTT

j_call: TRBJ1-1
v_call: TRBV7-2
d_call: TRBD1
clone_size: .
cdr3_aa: CASSHDRGRVEAFF
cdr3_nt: TGTGCCAGCAGCCACGACAGGGGGCGCGTGGAAGCTTTCTTT

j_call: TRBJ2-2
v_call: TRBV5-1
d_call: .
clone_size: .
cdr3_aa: CASTRSGNTGELFF
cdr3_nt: TGCGCCAGCACCCGTTCAGGGAACACCGGGGAGCTGTTTTTT

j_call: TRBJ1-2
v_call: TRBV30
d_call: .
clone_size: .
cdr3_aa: CAWSVGAAARYGYTF
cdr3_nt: TGTGCCTGGAGTGTCGGCGCAGCCGCGAGGTATGGCTACACCTTC

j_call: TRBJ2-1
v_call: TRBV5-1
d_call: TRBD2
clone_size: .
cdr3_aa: CASSLNLLAGGYNEQFF
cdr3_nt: TGCGCCAGCAGCTTAAATCTCCTAGCGGGAGGATACAATGAGCAGTTCTTC

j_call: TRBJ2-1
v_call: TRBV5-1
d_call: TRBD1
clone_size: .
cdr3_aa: CASSVQGSYNEQFF
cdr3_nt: TGCGCCAGCAGCGTACAGGGGTCGTACAATGAGCAGTTCTTC

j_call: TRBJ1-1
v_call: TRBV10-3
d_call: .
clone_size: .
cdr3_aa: CAISANYDPLEPEAFF
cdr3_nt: TGTGCCATCAGTGCGAACTATGACCCCCTGGAGCCTGAAGCTTTCTTT

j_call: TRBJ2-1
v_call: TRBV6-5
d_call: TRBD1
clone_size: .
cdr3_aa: CASSSPRDRRHRFF
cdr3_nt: TGTGCCAGCAGTTCGCCCCGGGACAGGAGACATCGGTTCTTC

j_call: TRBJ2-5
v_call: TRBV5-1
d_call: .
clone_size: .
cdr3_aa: CASSLGTSQETQYF
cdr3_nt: TGCGCCAGCAGCTTAGGGACTTCACAAGAGACCCAGTACTTC

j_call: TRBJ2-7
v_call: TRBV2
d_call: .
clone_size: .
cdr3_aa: CASSGGQPSYEQYF
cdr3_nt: TGTGCCAGCAGTGGCGGACAACCGAGCTACGAGCAGTACTTC

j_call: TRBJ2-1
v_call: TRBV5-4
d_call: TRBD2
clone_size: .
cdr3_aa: CASRIGGREVGEQFF
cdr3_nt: TGTGCCAGCAGAATAGGCGGGAGGGAAGTGGGTGAGCAGTTCTTC

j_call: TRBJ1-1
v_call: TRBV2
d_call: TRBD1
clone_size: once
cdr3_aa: CASGRYRGENTEAFF
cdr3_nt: TGTGCCAGCGGCCGTTACAGGGGAGAAAACACTGAAGCTTTCTTT

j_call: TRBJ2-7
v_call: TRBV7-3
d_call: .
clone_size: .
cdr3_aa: CASSLSGNEQYF
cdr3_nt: TGTGCCAGCAGCTTATCCGGGAACGAGCAGTACTTC

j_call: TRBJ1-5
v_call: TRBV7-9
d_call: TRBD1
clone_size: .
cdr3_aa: CASSDADRAVQPQHF
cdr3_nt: TGTGCCAGCAGCGATGCGGACAGGGCTGTTCAGCCCCAGCATTTT

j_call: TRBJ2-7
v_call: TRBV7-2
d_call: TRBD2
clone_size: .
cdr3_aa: CASSLDWTSGAYEQYF
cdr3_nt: TGTGCCAGCAGCTTAGATTGGACTAGCGGTGCCTACGAGCAGTACTTC

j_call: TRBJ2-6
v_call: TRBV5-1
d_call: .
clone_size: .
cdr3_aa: CASSHDSSGANVLTF
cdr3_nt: TGCGCCAGCAGCCATGACAGCTCTGGGGCCAACGTCCTGACTTTC